The next 30 T cell receptor beta chains were all read from a single sample in a study of blood T cells in healthy people across ages. Combining a sample-barcoded 5' primer with a J-beta primer mix, a second PCR ran for about 6 to 12 cycles. Each CDR3 protein is one row after TCRdb ran MiXCR on the 5' RACE reads. Of more than 800,000 distinct CDR3 sequences in the sample, 25% to 30% are singletons; the top ten hold around 16%. The sample was blood. These receptors all come from a woman aged 80 or older in good health.

This clonotype was seen only a few times. V and J are TRBV4-1 and TRBJ2-4; D is perhaps TRBD2 (6 bases). The CDR3 loop spans 15 amino acids. The germline gives CDR1 MGHRA, CDR2 YSYEKL. V lost 3 bases and J 1 base, leaving 10 bases between the germline ends. CDR3 amino acids: CASSQGGRAKNIQYF. DNA of the CDR3: TGCGCCAGCAGCCAGGGGGGACGGGCCAAAAACATTCAGTACTTC.

As for this clonotype: This may be a read error, as it is one base from a much larger clone. This chain links TRBV6-2 or TRBV6-3 with TRBJ2-6; D possibly corresponds to TRBD1 (5 bases). The CDR3 length is 17 residues. Per the germline V gene, CDR1 is MNHEY and CDR2 is SVGEGT. Trimming pared 5 bases from V and 2 bases from J, leaving 16 bases between. The CDR3 loop is CASSRARERAGANVLTF. The CDR3 coding sequence is TGTGCCAGCAGTCGGGCCAGGGAAAGGGCTGGGGCCAACGTCCTGACTTTC.

The chain joins TRBV11-2 to TRBJ1-2; no clear D. The CDR3 sequence is 13 residues long. V was shortened by 5 bases and J by 2 bases, with 9 bases between the two germline ends. Germline V CDR1 and CDR2: SGHAT, FQNNGV. In DNA form, the CDR3 reads TGTGCCAGCAGCGGCCTTTTAAACTATGGCTACACCTTC. Translation gives CASSGLLNYGYTF.

The chain is built from TRBV4-3 and TRBJ2-2, with TRBD1 matching 8 bases. The CDR3 runs to 16 residues. The germline CDR1 and CDR2 sequences are LGHNA and YSLEER. Unmatched junction bases numbered 11, after V lost 4 bases and J lost 7 bases. This chain's CDR3 is CASSRRTGLLGGELFF. The CDR3 nucleotides read TGCGCCAGCAGCCGCAGGACAGGGCTCCTGGGCGGGGAGCTGTTTTTT.

On this clonotype: This may be a read error: a much more frequent sequence differs by one nucleotide. This chain links TRBV4-1 with TRBJ2-7; 9 nucleotides align to TRBD2. CDR1 and CDR2 (germline): MGHRA, YSYEKL. V was pared by 4 bases and J by 7 bases, with 11 bases of the junction left unmatched. This CDR3 is 15 amino acids long. The CDR3 protein is CASSRSGTSSPEQYF. The DNA of the CDR3 is TGCGCCAGCAGCCGATCCGGGACTAGCTCCCCTGAGCAGTACTTC.

This clonotype was seen only a few times. The V gene is TRBV24-1, the J gene TRBJ2-3; no clear D gene. V lost 2 bases to trimming and J lost 8 bases, with 4 bases between them. CDR1 and CDR2 from the germline V gene are KGHDR and SFDVKD. This CDR3 region has 11 residues. The CDR3 DNA reads TGTGCCACCAGTGATTATATTACGCAGTATTTT. Translating gives CATSDYITQYF.

The rearrangement joins TRBV4-2 to TRBJ2-1; 7 nucleotides align to TRBD2. After removal of 2 bases from V and 5 bases from J, the junction contained 6 bases not matched to a gene. The CDR3 has 15 residues. Germline CDR1 LGHNA, CDR2 YNFKEQ. CDR3 in DNA: TGTGCCAGCAGCCAAAGCCTAGCGGCACACAATGAGCAGTTCTTC. Protein sequence: CASSQSLAAHNEQFF.

This clonotype occurred many times. The chain carries TRBV6-2 or TRBV6-3 and TRBJ1-6, with 8 bases aligning to TRBD1. CDR3 length equals 14 residues. CDR1 is MNHEY, CDR2 SVGEGT, per germline. Trimming removed 6 bases from V and 9 bases from J; junction bases left unmatched: 7. CDR3 loop: CASRKQGDASPLHF. The CDR3 DNA follows: TGTGCCAGCAGGAAACAGGGGGACGCTTCACCCCTCCACTTT.

About this clonotype: A much larger clone sits a single nucleotide away, making a read error possible. The chain uses TRBV6-2 or TRBV6-3 and TRBJ2-2, with 10 nucleotides matching TRBD2. J gave up 1 base and V 7 bases, and 3 bases lay outside the gene matches. Germline V gene sequence: CDR1 MNHEY, CDR2 SVGEGT. The CDR3 loop spans 15 amino acids. CDR3 region: CASIRTSGNTGELFF. In DNA, the CDR3 is TGTGCCAGCATCCGGACTAGCGGGAACACCGGGGAGCTGTTTTTT.

Details on this clonotype: One base away lies a much larger clone, so this may be a sequencing read error. The chain employs TRBV12-3 or TRBV12-4 and TRBJ2-7, with D tentatively TRBD1 (5 bases). This CDR3 is 13 amino acids long. Trimming removed 3 bases at V and 7 bases at J, with 13 bases between. This CDR3 is CASSFSGADEQYF. In nucleotides, the CDR3 is TGTGCCAGCAGTTTTTCTGGGGCTGATGAGCAGTACTTC.

This clonotype was observed at least ten times. The rearrangement joins TRBV27 to TRBJ1-6; D is perhaps TRBD1 (6 bases). The CDR3 extends over 15 amino acids. Germline assignment: CDR1 MNHEY and CDR2 SMNVEV (reference sequence). V was clipped by 3 bases and J by 7 bases, with 13 bases between them. DNA for the CDR3: TGTGCCAGCAGTTTTTCGGACAGAAGAAATTCACCCCTCCACTTT. It is translated as CASSFSDRRNSPLHF.

J is TRBJ1-1 and V is TRBV4-3; TRBD1 is a possible D gene (6 bases). The CDR3 length is 12 residues. V lost 1 base, J lost 11 bases, and 11 bases lay in between. The germline CDR1 and CDR2 sequences are LGHNA and YSLEER. CDR3 nucleotides: TGCGCCAGCAGCCAAGGGTCAGGGGTTGCTTTCTTT. It translates to CASSQGSGVAFF.

This clonotype was observed many times. V is TRBV28 and J is TRBJ2-4, with D perhaps TRBD1 or TRBD2 (6 bases each). This CDR3 comprises 14 residues. The V gene lost 7 bases and the J gene lost 3 bases, with 13 bases spanning the gap. Germline V gene sequence: CDR1 MDHEN, CDR2 SYDVKM. The CDR3 DNA is TGTGCCAGCATTGGCAGGGGAGGCAAAAACATTCAGTACTTC. Translating gives CASIGRGGKNIQYF.

The chain uses TRBV12-3 or TRBV12-4 and TRBJ2-5, with no clear D. Trimming shortened V by 1 base and J by 5 bases, and 8 bases separated the two germline ends. The CDR3 is 13 amino acids. This CDR3 reads CASSLVNRETQYF. CDR3 nucleotide sequence: TGTGCCAGCAGTTTAGTTAATAGGGAGACCCAGTACTTC.

The genes are TRBV7-2 and TRBJ2-2; D remains ambiguous. CDR1 SGHTA and CDR2 FQGNSA come from the germline V gene. V shed 7 bases and J shed 5 bases, with 11 bases lying between them. The CDR3 is 13 amino acids. The CDR3 sequence: CASTPSSTGELFF. CDR3 bases: TGTGCCAGCACTCCGAGTAGTACCGGGGAGCTGTTTTTT.

In its sample, this clonotype was seen many times. V usage is TRBV6-2 or TRBV6-3 and J usage is TRBJ2-3, with 9 bases matching TRBD2. This CDR3 region has 16 residues. CDR1 is MNHEY and CDR2 is SVGEGT in the germline V gene. V dropped 4 bases and J dropped 3; count of bases not matched to a gene: 8. In DNA form, the CDR3 reads TGTGCCAGCAGTTGGCCCAGCGGGGGGTCGACAGATACGCAGTATTTT. It specifies CASSWPSGGSTDTQYF.

This clonotype came up a few times. This chain uses TRBV6-2 or TRBV6-3 with TRBJ2-1; 8 positions match TRBD2. The germline V gene encodes CDR1 MNHEY and CDR2 SVGEGT. This CDR3 is built from 14 residues. V lost 6 bases and J lost 6; bases outside the gene matches: 7. The CDR3 coding sequence is TGTGCCAGCAGATGTCTGACTAGCGCCAATGAGCAGTTCTTC. Translating gives CASRCLTSANEQFF.

There are many counts of this clonotype. V and J are TRBV7-9 and TRBJ2-3; D possibly corresponds to TRBD2 (5 bases). V was cut by 5 bases and J by 5 bases, with 17 bases left in between. This CDR3 has 15 residues. The germline gives CDR1 SEHNR, CDR2 FQNEAQ (reference sequence). The CDR3 nucleotides are TGTGCCAGCAGCCGAGGACTCCATTCGGGAGATACGCAGTATTTT. Translation: CASSRGLHSGDTQYF.

This clonotype was seen many times. CDR3 coding DNA: TGTGCCAGCAGGGAAACTAGCGGGGGGTACAATGAGCAGTTCTTC. Translated: CASRETSGGYNEQFF. V and J are TRBV6-2 or TRBV6-3 and TRBJ2-1; 12 positions agree with TRBD2. The CDR3 length is 15 residues. V lost 6 bases and J lost 4; bases outside the gene matches: 4. Germline loops: CDR1 MNHEY, CDR2 SVGEGT.

Regarding this clonotype: It may be a read error: a sequence one base away is much more abundant. V usage is TRBV18 and J usage is TRBJ2-4, with 7 nucleotides matching TRBD2. CDR3 length equals 17 residues. The germline V gene has CDR1 KGHSH and CDR2 LQKENI. J gave up 2 bases and V 3 bases, and 10 bases lay outside the gene matches. CDR3 DNA sequence: TGTGCCAGCTCACCGCCGGGACTAACGGCGTCCAAAAACATTCAGTACTTC. Its protein product is CASSPPGLTASKNIQYF.

The V and J genes are TRBV6-1 and TRBJ2-2, with D unclear. From germline, CDR1 is MNHNS and CDR2 SASEGT. V was pared by 4 bases and J by 6 bases, with 12 bases between. The CDR3 covers 14 residues. The CDR3 protein is CASSGNLRAGELFF. For the CDR3, the DNA is TGTGCCAGCAGTGGTAACCTTAGGGCCGGGGAGCTGTTTTTT.

In its sample, this clonotype was seen a few times. The chain uses TRBV4-3 and TRBJ1-6; no definite D call. The CDR3 spans 15 residues. Germline V CDR1 and CDR2: LGHNA, YSLEER. Trimming shortened V by 2 bases and J by 5 bases, and 10 bases separated the two germline ends. Here the CDR3 reads CASSQMVGNNSPLHF. In DNA form, the CDR3 reads TGCGCCAGCAGCCAAATGGTGGGAAATAATTCACCCCTCCACTTT.

This clonotype was detected only once. The chain links TRBV7-2 to TRBJ2-4; D assignment may be TRBD1 or TRBD2 (5 bases each). CDR1 is SGHTA and CDR2 is FQGNSA in the germline V gene. The CDR3 has 12 residues. V was pared by 3 bases and J by 9 bases, with 9 bases between. The CDR3 DNA follows: TGTGCCAGCAGCTTCGGGACCATCATTCAGTACTTC. It is translated as CASSFGTIIQYF.

In this sample, this clonotype turned up many times. The chain uses TRBV6-2 or TRBV6-3 and TRBJ2-1; perhaps TRBD2 as D (5 bases). The germline V and J ends were trimmed by 8 bases and 2 bases, with 13 bases remaining between them. Germline V gene lookup returns CDR1 MNHEY and CDR2 SVGEGT. This CDR3 has 14 residues. CDR3 sequence: CASGRTEAYNEQFF. CDR3 nucleotides: TGTGCCAGCGGCCGGACGGAGGCCTACAATGAGCAGTTCTTC.

This clonotype came up many times. This rearrangement joins TRBV7-2 to TRBJ2-7; 12 bases fit TRBD2. This CDR3 is 15 amino acids long. V was pared by 4 bases and J by 4 bases, with 5 bases of the junction left unmatched. The germline V gene encodes CDR1 SGHTA and CDR2 FQGNSA. As DNA, the CDR3 is TGTGCCAGCAGCTCCCTAGCGGGGGGGCGGTACGAGCAGTACTTC. Translating it yields CASSSLAGGRYEQYF.

This clonotype was detected many times. The CDR3 sequence: CASSWGTGGGYGYTF. Written as DNA, the CDR3 is TGTGCCAGCAGTTGGGGGACAGGGGGCGGCTATGGCTACACCTTC. J is TRBJ1-2 and V is TRBV12-3 or TRBV12-4, with 12 bases that match TRBD1. The CDR3 consists of 15 residues. V gave up 4 bases and J gave up 4 bases; unmatched junction bases: 4.

This clonotype appeared many times. The junction and the germline gene differ at one end; a read error may be behind it. This chain joins TRBV7-7 and TRBJ1-2; possible D gene TRBD1, 5 bases. Germline V gives CDR1 SSHAT, CDR2 FNYEAQ (reference sequence). This CDR3 spans 13 amino acids. DNA for the CDR3: TGTGCTAGCAGCCCACAGGACAACTATGGCTACACCTTC. Amino acids: CASSPQDNYGYTF.

Regarding this clonotype: A much bigger clone sits one base away, suggesting this may be a read error. V gene TRBV12-3 or TRBV12-4 combines with J gene TRBJ2-3; D is possibly TRBD1 (6 bases). This CDR3 has 14 residues. The CDR3 region has the DNA TGTGCCAGCAGCCCGGGACATAACACAGATATGCAGTATTTT. Residues: CASSPGHNTDMQYF.

This clonotype was seen at least ten times. As DNA, the CDR3 is TGTGCCAGCAGTGCAGACAGGGGAAGATCGGGCTACACCTTC. Its protein is CASSADRGRSGYTF. The V gene is TRBV27, the J gene TRBJ1-2; 8 bases map to TRBD1. This CDR3 region has 14 residues. With V trimmed by 5 bases and J by 8 bases, 10 bases remained unmatched. From germline, CDR1 is MNHEY and CDR2 SMNVEV (reference sequence).

The chain combines TRBV6-5 with TRBJ2-1; 8 positions match TRBD1. The CDR3 sequence is 14 residues long. Germline V gives CDR1 MNHEY, CDR2 SVGAGI. Germline trimming cut 5 bases from V and 8 bases from J; bases unmatched to any gene: 8. The CDR3 coding sequence is TGTGCCAGCAGTCTGGACAGGGCCGTGGATGAGCAGTTCTTC. Translating gives CASSLDRAVDEQFF.